These T cell receptor beta chains were read from a single sample in a study of blood T cell repertoires in COVID-19. Using immunoSEQ multiplex PCR, the repertoire was profiled, and TCRdb retains in-frame clones only, with some absent. The sample shows about 300,000 clones, 65% to 90% of them seen only once. Sequenced: peripheral blood. Source of these receptors: a human donor in a cohort sampled during active COVID-19. The CDR3 runs from the conserved cysteine through the conserved F or W. D genes are given only for firm matches. Size values are once, few and many counts, or a class for expanded clones, and some rows have none.

>.|TRBD1|TRBJ1-1|TRBV2
CASGLSRDSSMNTEAFF
TGTGCCAGCGGACTGTCCCGGGACAGTTCGATGAACACTGAAGCTTTCTTT
>.|.|TRBJ1-2|TRBV27
CASSPNPGQSYGYTF
TGTGCCAGCAGTCCAAACCCCGGACAGTCCTATGGCTACACCTTC
>.|.|TRBJ1-2|TRBV6-2/TRBV6-3
CASSSWRGLGGYTF
TGTGCCAGCAGTTCTTGGAGAGGCCTCGGGGGCTACACCTTC
>.|TRBD2|TRBJ2-7|TRBV27
CASSLSGGSSYEQYF
TGTGCCAGCAGTTTATCCGGGGGGAGCTCCTACGAGCAGTACTTC
>.|TRBD1|TRBJ2-7|TRBV25-1
CASSARGQKYYEQYF
TGTGCCAGCAGTGCGAGGGGACAGAAGTACTACGAGCAGTACTTC
>few|TRBD1|TRBJ2-3|TRBV5-1
CASSLASWTGGSDTQYF
TGCGCCAGCAGCTTGGCCTCGTGGACAGGGGGCTCAGATACGCAGTATTTT
>.|.|TRBJ2-1|TRBV27
CASSPLFSGGLSYNEQFF
TGTGCCAGCAGTCCATTATTTAGCGGAGGCCTTTCCTACAATGAGCAGTTCTTC
>.|TRBD1|TRBJ2-5|TRBV6-5
CASSQGGQVETQYF
TGTGCCAGCAGCCAAGGTGGACAGGTTGAGACCCAGTACTTC
>.|TRBD1|TRBJ2-1|TRBV2
CASRDSSRGSYNEQFF
TGTGCCAGCAGGGATAGCTCCAGGGGGTCCTACAATGAGCAGTTCTTC
>.|.|TRBJ2-7|TRBV25-1
CASSLLTTGGSEQYF
TGTGCCAGCAGCCTCCTCACGACCGGAGGGAGCGAGCAGTACTTC
>.|.|TRBJ2-1|TRBV5-1
CASSLTPTNEQFF
TGCGCCAGCAGCTTGACCCCGACAAATGAGCAGTTCTTC
>few|.|TRBJ2-2|TRBV18
CASSPPLRLASNTGELFF
TGTGCCAGCTCACCACCTCTTCGGTTAGCCTCGAACACCGGGGAGCTGTTTTTT
>.|.|TRBJ1-1|TRBV18
CASSQLQGTEAFF
TGTGCCAGCTCACAACTACAGGGTACTGAAGCTTTCTTT
>.|TRBD2|TRBJ2-1|TRBV4-1
CASSQAGTSGNNEQFF
TGCGCCAGCAGCCAAGCCGGGACTAGCGGGAACAATGAGCAGTTCTTC
>.|.|TRBJ2-3|TRBV27
CASGRGFDTQYF
TGTGCCAGCGGACGCGGGTTCGATACGCAGTATTTT
>.|TRBD2|TRBJ2-1|TRBV9
CASSWGTSGREKRFF
TGTGCCAGCAGCTGGGGGACTAGCGGGAGGGAAAAACGGTTCTTC
>.|TRBD1|TRBJ1-1|TRBV7-9
CASSLQGVVAFF
TGTGCCAGCAGCTTACAGGGGGTAGTTGCTTTCTTT
>.|TRBD2|TRBJ2-5|TRBV11-2
CASSLVAGTAETQYF
TGTGCCAGCAGCTTAGTAGCGGGAACCGCAGAGACCCAGTACTTC
>.|TRBD2|TRBJ2-3|TRBV6-5
CASTGTNTDTQYF
TGTGCCAGCACTGGGACTAACACAGATACGCAGTATTTT
>.|.|TRBJ1-1|TRBV7-2
CASSGVVPGSEAFF
TGTGCCAGCAGCGGAGTAGTTCCGGGGTCTGAAGCTTTCTTT
>.|.|TRBJ2-7|TRBV18
CASSPPAESSYEQYF
TGTGCCAGCTCACCACCAGCGGAGAGCTCCTACGAGCAGTACTTC
>.|.|TRBJ2-4|TRBV10-3
CAISEPGDKNIQYF
TGTGCCATCTCCGAGCCTGGTGACAAAAACATTCAGTACTTC
>once|TRBD1|TRBJ1-1|TRBV15
CATSRGPTGNPGAFF
TGTGCCACCAGCAGGGGACCGACAGGGAATCCAGGAGCTTTCTTT
>.|TRBD1|TRBJ2-5|TRBV9
CASSVGQGETQYF
TGTGCCAGCAGCGTCGGACAGGGAGAGACCCAGTACTTC
>.|TRBD2|TRBJ2-5|TRBV4-3
CASSQETGGGKTQYF
TGCGCCAGCAGCCAAGAAACGGGAGGTGGGAAGACCCAGTACTTC
>.|TRBD1|TRBJ1-1|TRBV29-1
CSVSRDRRGDTEAFF
TGCAGCGTTTCCCGGGACAGGAGAGGGGACACTGAAGCTTTCTTT
>.|.|TRBJ1-3|TRBV19
CASQTSGNTIYF
TGTGCCAGTCAGACAAGTGGAAACACCATATATTTT
>.|.|TRBJ2-7|TRBV10-3
CAISESGTMSRYEQYF
TGTGCCATCAGTGAGTCCGGGACAATGTCTCGGTACGAGCAGTACTTC
>few|.|TRBJ2-2|TRBV6-6
CASSYGAGELFF
TGTGCCAGCAGTTACGGAGCCGGGGAGCTGTTTTTT
>.|.|TRBJ2-7|TRBV28
CASTSRPGVGSYEQYF
TGTGCCAGCACCTCGAGGCCGGGGGTGGGGAGCTACGAGCAGTACTTC
>.|TRBD2|TRBJ2-1|TRBV29-1
CSVLAGFGNEQFF
TGCAGCGTACTAGCGGGATTCGGCAATGAGCAGTTCTTC
>.|TRBD2|TRBJ2-7|TRBV29-1
CSVARGSGYEQYF
TGCAGCGTTGCACGCGGGAGCGGGTACGAGCAGTACTTC
>.|.|TRBJ1-6|TRBV10-3
CAIRTGKGDNSPLHF
TGTGCCATCAGAACAGGAAAAGGAGATAATTCACCCCTCCACTTT
>.|TRBD2|TRBJ2-7|TRBV7-9
CASSAYGRAVGREQYF
TGTGCCAGCAGCGCATACGGGAGGGCCGTAGGGCGGGAGCAGTACTTC
>.|.|TRBJ2-5|TRBV2
CASSKKERETQYF
TGTGCCAGCAGTAAAAAAGAACGGGAGACCCAGTACTTC
>.|.|TRBJ2-7|TRBV4-3
CASSQGEAAEQYF
TGCGCCAGCAGCCAAGGGGAAGCGGCCGAGCAGTACTTC
>.|TRBD1|TRBJ1-4|TRBV3-1/TRBV3-2
CASSHPPGQGSEKLFF
TGTGCCAGCAGCCATCCTCCGGGACAGGGAAGCGAAAAACTGTTTTTT
>.|.|TRBJ1-4|TRBV6-5
CASARVTNEKLFF
TGTGCCAGCGCCAGGGTAACTAATGAAAAACTGTTTTTT
>.|.|TRBJ1-1|TRBV6-6
CASNPIRNTEAFF
TGTGCCAGCAATCCAATTAGGAACACTGAAGCTTTCTTT
>few|.|TRBJ2-7|TRBV28
CASSSRRSARGPYEQYF
TGTGCCAGCAGTTCCCGACGGAGCGCGCGGGGGCCCTACGAGCAGTACTTC
>.|TRBD2|TRBJ2-1|TRBV9
CASSPQTSGSGNNEQFF
TGTGCCAGCAGCCCACAGACTAGCGGGAGTGGAAACAATGAGCAGTTCTTC
>.|.|TRBJ1-1|TRBV7-3
CASSLVTGTEAFF
TGTGCCAGCAGCTTAGTGACGGGCACTGAAGCTTTCTTT
>.|.|TRBJ1-5|TRBV28
CASSLAQRAQHF
TGTGCCAGCAGTTTAGCGCAGAGGGCCCAGCATTTT
>.|.|TRBJ2-6|TRBV2
CASRARVSVSGANVLTF
TGTGCCAGCAGGGCCAGGGTATCGGTCTCTGGGGCCAACGTCCTGACTTTC
>.|.|TRBJ1-2|TRBV6-5
CASLILFYGYTF
TGTGCCAGCCTAATACTCTTCTATGGCTACACCTTC